The sequence of this T cell receptor (beta chain) was determined in a study of blood T cell repertoires in COVID-19 (dated by TCRdb to about 2020). Context from the whole study: Samples covering the acute and convalescent phases of COVID-19 were provided by collaborators in the United States, Italy and Spain. Sample metadata almost always included a de-identified subject ID, COVID-19 status, age in years and sex. The dataset comprised deeply sampled blood TCRbeta repertoires from subjects exposed to, actively infected with, or recovered from COVID-19. The repertoires were released in a freely available public database meant as a resource for research on the immune response to SARS-CoV-2. Where available, HLA class I and class II types were taken from metadata supplied by the sample provider and were not determined by assay-based typing. Samples were obtained from the ongoing ImmuneRACE study (first 160 participants) and from about 1,300 subjects provided by 6 global collaborators. The prospective study material was composed of cDNA or gDNA derived from T cells, B-cell-depleted T cells, or PBMCs. General findings and caveats noted by the study authors: Clinical and demographic metadata were provided uncurated, with the amount varying by source and participant.

Points on this clone: Its antigen is still unknown. Per-base qualities were not stored, and no clone one base away is much larger.

The collaborating institutions used their own protocols to collect whole blood in K2EDTA tubes. Collaborator samples were shipped for TCRbeta analysis as frozen whole blood, isolated PBMCs, or DNA extracted from either sample type. The immunoSEQ Assay, a bias-controlled multiplex PCR, was used to amplify TCRbeta CDR3 regions from genomic DNA. Under the source paper's analysis protocol: The number of nucleated cells in each sample was estimated from the amplification of reference gene primers within the assay. Sequence reads were collapsed and filtered to measure the absolute abundance of every unique TCRbeta CDR3 rearrangement. For each sample, productive Simpson clonality was calculated by taking the square root of Simpson's diversity index across productive rearrangements. Entries here come from immuneACCESS through TCRdb and include only in-frame sequences with V and J called. Some clones fail to appear in such tables; in the studies checked, an unresolved V gene covers under half of the shortfall, and the cause of the remainder is unknown. V, J and clone size were drawn from that table, and D and trimming were deduced from the DNA. The sample records tens of thousands of clones, about 90% of which are singletons. The ten largest clones add up to approximately 12% of the sample.

Sequences were obtained from peripheral blood. This receptor was obtained from a man older than 75 with acute or convalescent COVID-19.

The CDR3 protein sequence reads: CASSHSTGENTEAFF. Read as DNA, the sequence is TGTGCCAGCTCACACTCCACAGGGGAGAACACTGAAGCTTTCTTT. The chain links TRBV18 with TRBJ1-1; a stretch of 7 junction bases matches TRBD1. The junction shows trimming of 4 bases on V and 1 base on J, and the gene matches do not reach 6 bases of it. CDR1 and CDR2, per the germline V gene, are KGHSH and LQKENI. Measured from the cysteine to the phenylalanine, the CDR3 is 15 residues long. Just the 45-base CDR3 DNA is kept, in frame starting at base 1.